The sequence of this T cell receptor beta chain was determined in a study of CD8 T cells in Susac syndrome. Whole-study context: Of the sequenced Susac syndrome patients, more than five had active disease and eight were in remission. Broader study findings: The relatively small number of individuals in the TCR sequencing and HLA analysis was acknowledged by the study.

In the case of this clonotype: As yet, its antigen is unknown.

Fulfillment of recently defined diagnostic criteria for definite or probable disease was shown by the patients with Susac syndrome. Random hexamers were used to reverse transcribe the RNA input (about 0.5 to 1 ug). From the immunoSEQ multiplex PCR reads, TCRdb called clonotypes with MiXCR, one entry per CDR3 protein. Of tens of thousands of distinct CDR3 sequences listed, less than 95% are singletons. Germline V CDR1 and CDR2: MDHEN, SYDVKM. There are 13 residues in the CDR3. V was clipped by 11 bases and J by 3 bases, with 14 bases between them. The source of this sequence is a human donor with Susac syndrome. J is TRBJ2-1 and V is TRBV28; perhaps TRBD1 as D (8 bases). Sequenced material: CD8+ T cells from PBMCs. The CDR3, as DNA: TGTGCCGGGGGGGGACAGGACTACAATGAGCAGTTCTTC. This codes for CAGGGQDYNEQFF.